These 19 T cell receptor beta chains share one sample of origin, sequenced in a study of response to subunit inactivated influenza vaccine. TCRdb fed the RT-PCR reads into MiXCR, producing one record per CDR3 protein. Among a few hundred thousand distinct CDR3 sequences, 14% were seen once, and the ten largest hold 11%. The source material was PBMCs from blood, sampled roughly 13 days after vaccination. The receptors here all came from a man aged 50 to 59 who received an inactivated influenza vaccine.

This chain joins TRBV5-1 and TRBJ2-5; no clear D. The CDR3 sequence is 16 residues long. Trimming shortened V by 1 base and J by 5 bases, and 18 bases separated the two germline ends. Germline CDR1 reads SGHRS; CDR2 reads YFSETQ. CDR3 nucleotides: TGCGCCAGCAGCTTGTCTGACACCTCTGCATACGAGACCCAGTACTTC. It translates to CASSLSDTSAYETQYF.

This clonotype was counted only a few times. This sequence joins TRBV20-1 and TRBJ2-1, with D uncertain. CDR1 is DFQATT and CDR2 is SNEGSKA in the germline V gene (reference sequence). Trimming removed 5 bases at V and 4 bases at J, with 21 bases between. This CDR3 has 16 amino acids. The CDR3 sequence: CSARSPGRSWYNEQFF. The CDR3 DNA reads TGCAGTGCTCGATCACCTGGGCGGAGTTGGTACAATGAGCAGTTCTTC.

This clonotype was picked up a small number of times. The CDR3 region has the DNA TGTGCCAGCAGCCCGGCGACTAGCGGAAGATATACGCAGTATTTT. Protein: CASSPATSGRYTQYF. The chain links TRBV7-9 to TRBJ2-3; 9 bases are a match to TRBD2. With V trimmed by 5 bases and J by 7 bases, 10 bases remained unmatched. The CDR3 has 15 amino acids. Germline V gene data show CDR1 as SEHNR and CDR2 as FQNEAQ (reference sequence).

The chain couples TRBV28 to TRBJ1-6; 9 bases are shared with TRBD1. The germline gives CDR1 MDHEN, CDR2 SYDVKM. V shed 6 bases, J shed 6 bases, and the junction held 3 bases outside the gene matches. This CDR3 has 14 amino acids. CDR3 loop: CASRRDRANSPLHF. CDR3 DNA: TGTGCCAGCAGGCGGGACAGGGCTAATTCACCCCTCCACTTT.

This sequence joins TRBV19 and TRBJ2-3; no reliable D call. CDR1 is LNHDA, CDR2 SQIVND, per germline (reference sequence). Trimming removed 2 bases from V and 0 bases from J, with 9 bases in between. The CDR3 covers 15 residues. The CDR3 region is CASSIRHFSTDTQYF. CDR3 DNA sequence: TGTGCCAGTAGTATAAGACACTTTAGCACAGATACGCAGTATTTT.

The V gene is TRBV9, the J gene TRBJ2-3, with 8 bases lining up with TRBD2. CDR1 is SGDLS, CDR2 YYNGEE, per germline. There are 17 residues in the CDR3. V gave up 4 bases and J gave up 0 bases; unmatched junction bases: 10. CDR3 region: CASSPPRGGGSTDTQYF. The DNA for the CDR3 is TGTGCCAGCAGCCCCCCACGGGGGGGGGGGAGCACAGATACGCAGTATTTT.

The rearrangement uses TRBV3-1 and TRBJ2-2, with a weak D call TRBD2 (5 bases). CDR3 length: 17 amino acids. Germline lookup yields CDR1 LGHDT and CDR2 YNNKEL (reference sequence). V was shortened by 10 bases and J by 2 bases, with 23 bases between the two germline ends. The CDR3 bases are TGTGCCACCACCCTCAAGACTGCCGGGGATAACACCGGGGAGCTGTTTTTT. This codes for CATTLKTAGDNTGELFF.

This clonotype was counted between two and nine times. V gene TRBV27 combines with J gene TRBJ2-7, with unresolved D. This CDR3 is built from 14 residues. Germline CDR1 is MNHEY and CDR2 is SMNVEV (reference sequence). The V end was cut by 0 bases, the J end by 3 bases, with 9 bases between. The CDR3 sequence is CASSLSGFNYEQYF. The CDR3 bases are TGTGCCAGCAGTTTATCAGGGTTCAACTACGAGCAGTACTTC.

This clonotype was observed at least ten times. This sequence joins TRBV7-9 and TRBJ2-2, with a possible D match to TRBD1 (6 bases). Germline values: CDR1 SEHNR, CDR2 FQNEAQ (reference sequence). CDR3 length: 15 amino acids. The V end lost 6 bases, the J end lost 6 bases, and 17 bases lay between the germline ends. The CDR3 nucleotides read TGTGCCAGCAGAAGGCTTATCGAGGGGGCCGGGGAGCTGTTTTTT. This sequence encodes CASRRLIEGAGELFF.

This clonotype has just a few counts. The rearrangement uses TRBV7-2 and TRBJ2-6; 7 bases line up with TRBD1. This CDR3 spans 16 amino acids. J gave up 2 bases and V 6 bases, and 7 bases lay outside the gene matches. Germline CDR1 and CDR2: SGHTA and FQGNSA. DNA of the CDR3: TGTGCCAGCAGTCGCGAGACAGGGCCTGGGGCCAACGTCCTGACTTTC. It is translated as CASSRETGPGANVLTF.

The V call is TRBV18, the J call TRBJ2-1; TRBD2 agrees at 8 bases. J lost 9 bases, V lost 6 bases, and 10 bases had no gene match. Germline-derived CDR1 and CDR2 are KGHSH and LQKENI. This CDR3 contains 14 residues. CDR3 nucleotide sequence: TGTGCCAGCTCCGCGGGGGGATCGTTAAGTGAGCAGTTCTTC. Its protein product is CASSAGGSLSEQFF.

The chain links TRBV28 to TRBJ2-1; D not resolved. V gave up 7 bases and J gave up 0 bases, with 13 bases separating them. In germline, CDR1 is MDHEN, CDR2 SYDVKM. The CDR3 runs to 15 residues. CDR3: CASNFRSPSYNEQFF. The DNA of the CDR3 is TGTGCCAGCAACTTCAGGTCGCCCTCCTACAATGAGCAGTTCTTC.

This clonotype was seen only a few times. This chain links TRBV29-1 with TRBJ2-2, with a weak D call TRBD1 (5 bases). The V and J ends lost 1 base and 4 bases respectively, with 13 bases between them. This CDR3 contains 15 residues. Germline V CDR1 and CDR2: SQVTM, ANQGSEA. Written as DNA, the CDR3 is TGCAGCGTTGAAGGGAGAGGACAAGGCACCGGGGAGCTGTTTTTT. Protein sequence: CSVEGRGQGTGELFF.

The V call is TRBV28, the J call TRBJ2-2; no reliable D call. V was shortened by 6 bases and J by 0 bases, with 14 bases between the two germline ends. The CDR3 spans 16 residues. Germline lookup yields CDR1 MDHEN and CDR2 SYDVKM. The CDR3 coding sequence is TGTGCCAGCAGCCCCTCGGGCAGGACGAACACCGGGGAGCTGTTTTTT. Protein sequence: CASSPSGRTNTGELFF.

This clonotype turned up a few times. The CDR3 sequence is CASTSSFQETQYF. CDR3 nucleotides: TGTGCCAGCACCAGCAGTTTCCAAGAGACCCAGTACTTC. The J gene is TRBJ2-5, the V gene TRBV3-1; D uncertain. V gave up 7 bases and J gave up 1 base, with 10 bases separating them. Germline values: CDR1 LGHDT, CDR2 YNNKEL (reference sequence). The CDR3 covers 13 residues.

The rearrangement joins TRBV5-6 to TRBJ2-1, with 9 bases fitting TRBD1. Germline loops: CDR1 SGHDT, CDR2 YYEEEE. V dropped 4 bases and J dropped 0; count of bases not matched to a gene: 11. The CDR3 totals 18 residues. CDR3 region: CASSEDRGSLGSYNEQFF. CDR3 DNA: TGTGCCAGCAGCGAGGACAGGGGAAGTTTGGGCTCCTACAATGAGCAGTTCTTC.

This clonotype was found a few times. The CDR3: CATSASQGSVAEAFF. The CDR3 DNA reads TGTGCCACCAGTGCTTCACAGGGAAGTGTCGCTGAAGCTTTCTTT. The rearrangement uses TRBV24-1 and TRBJ1-1; TRBD1 is a possible D gene (6 bases). Deletions cut 5 bases from V and 6 bases from J, with 18 bases between. This CDR3 comprises 15 residues. Germline CDR1 KGHDR, CDR2 SFDVKD.

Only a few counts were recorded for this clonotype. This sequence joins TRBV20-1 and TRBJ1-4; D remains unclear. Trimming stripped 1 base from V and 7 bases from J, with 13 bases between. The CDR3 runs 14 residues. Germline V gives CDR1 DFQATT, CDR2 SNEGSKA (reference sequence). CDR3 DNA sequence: TGCAGTGCTAGAGTAATTGTGGAAGGTGAAAAACTGTTTTTT. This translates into CSARVIVEGEKLFF.

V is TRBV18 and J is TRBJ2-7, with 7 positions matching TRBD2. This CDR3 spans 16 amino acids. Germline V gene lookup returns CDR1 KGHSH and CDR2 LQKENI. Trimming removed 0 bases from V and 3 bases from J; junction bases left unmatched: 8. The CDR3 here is CASSPPGLPPDYEQYF. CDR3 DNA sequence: TGTGCCAGCTCACCACCGGGACTACCACCGGACTACGAGCAGTACTTC.